This T cell receptor beta chain was obtained from a study of blood T cells in healthy people across ages. The study, taken as a whole, reports: Versus aged donors, long-lived donors had higher diversity and more naive CD4+ cells.

For the second PCR, which ran for about 7 to 11 cycles, a sample-barcoded 5' primer and a J-beta primer mix were used. TCRdb re-derived calls from the 5' RACE reads in MiXCR, one entry per CDR3 protein. The sample has just under 900,000 distinct CDR3 sequences, 25% to 30% seen once. Trimming at V came to 3 bases and at J to 4 bases, leaving 12 bases not matched to a gene. Germline-derived CDR1 and CDR2 are LGHNA and YNFKEQ. CDR3 size: 18 residues. This clonotype was found many times. As yet, its antigen is unknown. Each donor gave 9 to 10 milliliters of peripheral blood. Isolating PBMCs gave at least 7 million of these cells per sample.

The chain employs TRBV4-2 and TRBJ2-3; 11 bases match TRBD2. Sequencing was done on a sample of blood. This clonotype was obtained from a woman older than 75 in good health. DNA of the CDR3: TGTGCCAGCAGCCATGAAACCACCTTGGGACTAGCGGCAGATACGCAGTATTTT. Amino acids: CASSHETTLGLAADTQYF.